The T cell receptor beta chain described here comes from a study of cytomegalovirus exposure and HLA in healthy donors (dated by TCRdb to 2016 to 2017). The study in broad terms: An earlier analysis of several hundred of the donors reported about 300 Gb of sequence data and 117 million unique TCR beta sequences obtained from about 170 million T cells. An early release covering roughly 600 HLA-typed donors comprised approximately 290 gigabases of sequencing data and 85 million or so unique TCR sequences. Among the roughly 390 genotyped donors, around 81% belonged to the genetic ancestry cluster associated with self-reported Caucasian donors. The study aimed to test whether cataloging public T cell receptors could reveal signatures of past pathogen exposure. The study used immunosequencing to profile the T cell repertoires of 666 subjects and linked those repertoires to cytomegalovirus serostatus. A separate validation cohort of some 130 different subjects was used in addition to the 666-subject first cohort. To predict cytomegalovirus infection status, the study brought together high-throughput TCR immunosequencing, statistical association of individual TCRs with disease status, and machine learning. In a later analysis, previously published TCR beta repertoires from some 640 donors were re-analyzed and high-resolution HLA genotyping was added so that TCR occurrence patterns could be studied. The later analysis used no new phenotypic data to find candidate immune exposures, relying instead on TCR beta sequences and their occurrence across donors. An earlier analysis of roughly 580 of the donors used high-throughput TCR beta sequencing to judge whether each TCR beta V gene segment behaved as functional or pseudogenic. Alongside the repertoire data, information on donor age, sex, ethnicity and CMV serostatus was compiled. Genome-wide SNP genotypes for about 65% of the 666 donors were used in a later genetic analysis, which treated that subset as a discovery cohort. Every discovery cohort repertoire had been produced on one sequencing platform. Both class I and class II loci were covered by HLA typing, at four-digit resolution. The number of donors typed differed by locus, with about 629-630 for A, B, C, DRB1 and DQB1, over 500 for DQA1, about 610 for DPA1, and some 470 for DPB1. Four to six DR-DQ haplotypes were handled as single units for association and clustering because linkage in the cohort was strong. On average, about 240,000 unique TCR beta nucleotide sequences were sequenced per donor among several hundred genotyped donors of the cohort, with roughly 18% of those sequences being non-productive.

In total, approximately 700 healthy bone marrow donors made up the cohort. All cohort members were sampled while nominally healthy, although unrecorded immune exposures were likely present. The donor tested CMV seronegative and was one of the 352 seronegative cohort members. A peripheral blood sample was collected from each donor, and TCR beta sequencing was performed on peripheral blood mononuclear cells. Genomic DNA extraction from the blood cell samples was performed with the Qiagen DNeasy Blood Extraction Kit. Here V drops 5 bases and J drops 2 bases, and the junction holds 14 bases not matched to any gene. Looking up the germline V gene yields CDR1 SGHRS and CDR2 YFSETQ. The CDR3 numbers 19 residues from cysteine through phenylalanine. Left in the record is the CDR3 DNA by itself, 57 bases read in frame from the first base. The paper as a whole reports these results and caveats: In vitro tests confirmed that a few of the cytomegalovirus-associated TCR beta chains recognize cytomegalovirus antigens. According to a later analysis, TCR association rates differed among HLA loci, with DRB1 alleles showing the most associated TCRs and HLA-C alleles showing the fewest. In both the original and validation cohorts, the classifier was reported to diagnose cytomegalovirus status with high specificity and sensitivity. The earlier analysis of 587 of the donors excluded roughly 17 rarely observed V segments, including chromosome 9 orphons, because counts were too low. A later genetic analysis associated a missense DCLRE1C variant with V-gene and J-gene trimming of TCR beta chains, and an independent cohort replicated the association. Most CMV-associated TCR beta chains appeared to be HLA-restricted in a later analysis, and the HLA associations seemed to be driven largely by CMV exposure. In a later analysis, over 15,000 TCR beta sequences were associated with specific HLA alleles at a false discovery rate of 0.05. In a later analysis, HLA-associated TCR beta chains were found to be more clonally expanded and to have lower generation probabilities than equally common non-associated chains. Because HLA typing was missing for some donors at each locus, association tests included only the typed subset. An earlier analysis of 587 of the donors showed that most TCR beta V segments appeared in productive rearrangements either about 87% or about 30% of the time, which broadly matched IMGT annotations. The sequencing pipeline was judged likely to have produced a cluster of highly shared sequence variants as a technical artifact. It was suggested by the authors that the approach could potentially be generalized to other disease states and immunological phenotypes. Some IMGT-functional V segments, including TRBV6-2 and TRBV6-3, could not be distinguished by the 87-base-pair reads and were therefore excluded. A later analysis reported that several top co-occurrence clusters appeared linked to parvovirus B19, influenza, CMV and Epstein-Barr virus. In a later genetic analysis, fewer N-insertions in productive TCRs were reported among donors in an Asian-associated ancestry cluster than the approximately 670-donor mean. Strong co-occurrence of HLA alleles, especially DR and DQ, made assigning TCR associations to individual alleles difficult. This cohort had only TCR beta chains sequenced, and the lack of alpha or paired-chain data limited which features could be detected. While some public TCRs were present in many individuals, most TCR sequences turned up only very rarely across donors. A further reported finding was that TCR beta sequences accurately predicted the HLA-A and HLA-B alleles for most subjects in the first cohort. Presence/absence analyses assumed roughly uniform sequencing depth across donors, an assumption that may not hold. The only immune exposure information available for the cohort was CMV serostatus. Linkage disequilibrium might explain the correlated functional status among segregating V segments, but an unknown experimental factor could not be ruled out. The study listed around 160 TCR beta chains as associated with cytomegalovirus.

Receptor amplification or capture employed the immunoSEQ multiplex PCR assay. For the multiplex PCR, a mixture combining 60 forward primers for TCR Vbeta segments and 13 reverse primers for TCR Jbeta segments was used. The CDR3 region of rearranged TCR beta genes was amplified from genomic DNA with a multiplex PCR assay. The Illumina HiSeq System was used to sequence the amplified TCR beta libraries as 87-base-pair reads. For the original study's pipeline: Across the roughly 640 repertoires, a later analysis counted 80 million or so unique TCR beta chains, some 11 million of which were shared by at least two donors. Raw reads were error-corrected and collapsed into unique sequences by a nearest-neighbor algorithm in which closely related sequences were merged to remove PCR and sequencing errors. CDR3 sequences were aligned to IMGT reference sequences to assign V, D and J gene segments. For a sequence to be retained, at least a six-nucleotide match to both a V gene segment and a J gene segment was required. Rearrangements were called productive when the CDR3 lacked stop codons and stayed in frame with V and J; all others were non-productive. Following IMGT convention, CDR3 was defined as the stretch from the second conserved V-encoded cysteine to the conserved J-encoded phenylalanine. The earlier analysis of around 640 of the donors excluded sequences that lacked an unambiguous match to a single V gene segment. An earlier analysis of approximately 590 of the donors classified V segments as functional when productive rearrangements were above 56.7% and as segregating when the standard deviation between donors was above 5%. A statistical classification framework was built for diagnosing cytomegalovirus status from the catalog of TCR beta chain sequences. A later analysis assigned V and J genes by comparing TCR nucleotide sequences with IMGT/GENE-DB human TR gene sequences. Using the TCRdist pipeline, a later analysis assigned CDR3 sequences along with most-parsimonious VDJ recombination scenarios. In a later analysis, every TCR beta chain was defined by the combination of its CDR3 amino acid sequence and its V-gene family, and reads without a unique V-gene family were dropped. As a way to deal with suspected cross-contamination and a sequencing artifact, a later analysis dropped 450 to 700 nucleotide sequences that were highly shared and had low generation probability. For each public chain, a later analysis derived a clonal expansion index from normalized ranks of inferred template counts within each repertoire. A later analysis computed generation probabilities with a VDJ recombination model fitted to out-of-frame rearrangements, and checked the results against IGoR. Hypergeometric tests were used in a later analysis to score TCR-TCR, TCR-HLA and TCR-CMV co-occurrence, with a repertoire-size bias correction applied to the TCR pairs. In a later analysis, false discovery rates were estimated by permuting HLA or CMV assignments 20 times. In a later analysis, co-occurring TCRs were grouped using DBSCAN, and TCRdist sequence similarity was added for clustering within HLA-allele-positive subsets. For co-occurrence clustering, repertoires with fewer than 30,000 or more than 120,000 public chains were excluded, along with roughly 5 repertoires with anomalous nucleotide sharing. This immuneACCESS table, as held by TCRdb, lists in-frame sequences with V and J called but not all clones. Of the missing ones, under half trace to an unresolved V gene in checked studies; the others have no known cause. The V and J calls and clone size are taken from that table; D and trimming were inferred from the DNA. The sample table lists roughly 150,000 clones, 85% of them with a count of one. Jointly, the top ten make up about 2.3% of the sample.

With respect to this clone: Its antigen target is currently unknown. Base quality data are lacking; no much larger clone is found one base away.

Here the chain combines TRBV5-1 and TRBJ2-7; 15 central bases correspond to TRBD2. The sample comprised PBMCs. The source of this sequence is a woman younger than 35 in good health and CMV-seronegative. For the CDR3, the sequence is CASSPPSGLAGGVPYEQYF. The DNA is TGCGCCAGCAGTCCCCCGTCGGGACTAGCGGGAGGTGTCCCCTACGAGCAGTACTTC.